The 26 T cell receptor beta chains below were found in one sample sequenced in a study of T cells in women clearing cervical HPV infection. TCRdb's copy holds only in-frame clones and misses some; the assay was immunoSEQ multiplex PCR. The sample shows tens of thousands of clones, and under 20% sits with its ten largest clones. The specimen was blood buffy coat. These receptors originate from a woman between 18 and 70 years old with a cervical HPV16 infection that either progressed to CIN3+ or cleared (not recorded which).

The sequenced CDR3 bases are TGTGCCAGTAGTATTGACAACAATCAGCCC. It yields the protein CASSIDNNQP. The whole CDR3 protein is CASSIDNNQPQHF. J is TRBJ1-5 and V is TRBV19, with D unclear. Read coverage stops 3 residues before the CDR3 terminus; the germline J gene supplies the remainder. CDR1 and CDR2 from the germline V gene are LNHDA and SQIVND (reference sequence). This CDR3 has 13 residues. V lost 3 bases and J lost 3, with 6 bases in between.

With regard to this clone: The CDR3 end is not reached by the read, which stops 3 residues before it; the germline J gene fills it in. V and J are TRBV2 and TRBJ2-1; tentative D call: TRBD1 (5 bases). The CDR3 covers 12 residues. V lost 5 bases, J lost 7 bases, and 9 bases lay in between. The germline gives CDR1 SNHLY, CDR2 FYNNEI. Incomplete CDR3 DNA: TGTGCCAGCAGTCGTCAGGGAAATGAG. Encoded protein: CASSRQGNE. The CDR3 as a whole reads CASSRQGNEQFF.

About this clone itself: The read comes to an end 3 residues before the CDR3 does, leaving the germline J gene to fill in the end. This chain uses TRBV7-2 with TRBJ2-5, with D perhaps matching TRBD1 (7 bases). CDR1 is SGHTA and CDR2 is FQGNSA in the germline V gene. This CDR3 has 14 amino acids. The V end lost 2 bases, the J end lost 7 bases, and 14 bases lay between the germline ends. CDR3 protein: CASSLQGGEGTQYF. The sequenced part of the CDR3 DNA is TGTGCCAGCAGCTTACAGGGGGGAGAAGGGACC.

On this clone itself: From the germline J gene comes the end of the CDR3, since the read stops 3 residues before it. The gene calls are TRBV5-4 and TRBJ2-1, with 8 positions matching TRBD1. The V and J ends lost 4 bases and 4 bases, in that order; junction bases with no gene match: 7. Germline V gene lookup returns CDR1 SGHNT and CDR2 YYREEE (reference sequence). The CDR3 spans 15 residues. CDR3 DNA, as far as it was read: TGTGCCAGCAGCACGGGGACAGGCCAATACAATGAG. It codes for CASSTGTGQYNE. The CDR3, in full, reads CASSTGTGQYNEQFF.

In regard to this clone: The sequence runs out 3 residues before the end of the CDR3; the remainder is reconstructed from the germline J gene. The chain couples TRBV9 to TRBJ2-3; tentative D call: TRBD1 (5 bases). Germline CDR1 and CDR2: SGDLS and YYNGEE. CDR3 length equals 16 residues. CDR3 DNA, as far as it was read: TGTGCCAGCAGCGTAGAACAGGTCCTCCTCCAAGAGACG. As protein: CASSVEQVLLQET. The full-length CDR3 reads as CASSVEQVLLQETQYF.

Concerning this clone: The read gets to within 3 residues of the CDR3 end, and the germline J gene fills in the rest. The chain joins TRBV19 to TRBJ1-6, with 10 bases matching TRBD1. J gave up 7 bases and V 10 bases, and 13 bases lay outside the gene matches. The V gene's germline CDR1 is LNHDA and CDR2 SQIVND (reference sequence). The CDR3 has 16 amino acids. The DNA read from the CDR3 is TGTGCCACCAAGGAAGTAGGGACAGGGGCGAATTCACCC. Amino acid sequence: CATKEVGTGANSP. The CDR3, in full, reads CATKEVGTGANSPLHF.

To note about this clone: The read halts 3 residues ahead of the CDR3 end, with the missing end drawn from the germline J gene. V and J are TRBV19 and TRBJ2-3; 8 bases are a match to TRBD1. The CDR3 is 14 amino acids. The V and J ends lost 7 bases and 2 bases, in that order; junction bases with no gene match: 5. Germline V CDR1 and CDR2: LNHDA, SQIVND (reference sequence). CDR3 loop: CASNRDRYTDTQYF. The part of the CDR3 DNA that was read is TGTGCCAGTAACCGGGACAGGTACACAGATACG.

Details on this clone: The CDR3 extends 3 residues past the end of the read, so its final part is completed from the germline J gene. This sequence joins TRBV9 and TRBJ2-7, with 8 bases matching TRBD1. CDR3 length equals 17 residues. Trimming cost V 4 bases and J 4 bases; bases outside gene matches: 16. Germline V gene sequence: CDR1 SGDLS, CDR2 YYNGEE. CDR3 residues: CASSPRQGTKGWYEQYF. Incomplete CDR3 DNA: TGTGCCAGCAGCCCCAGACAGGGGACGAAAGGTTGGTACGAG.

Points on this clone: The CDR3 end is not reached by the read, which stops 3 residues before it; the germline J gene fills it in. V and J are TRBV7-2 and TRBJ2-5; TRBD1 matches at 9 bases. Per the germline V gene, CDR1 is SGHTA and CDR2 is FQGNSA. V lost 5 bases and J lost 2; bases outside the gene matches: 6. The length of the CDR3 is 15 residues. The part of the CDR3 DNA that was read is TGTGCCAGCAGCCCGGACAGGGGCGGGCAAGAGACC. It specifies CASSPDRGGQET. The whole CDR3 sequence reads CASSPDRGGQETQYF.

As to this clone: The missing CDR3 end, 3 residues past where the read stops, is filled in from the germline J gene. This chain joins TRBV19 and TRBJ2-7, with D maybe TRBD1 (6 bases). The V end lost 5 bases, the J end lost 1 base, and 9 bases lay between the germline ends. Per germline, CDR1 LNHDA and CDR2 SQIVND (reference sequence). This CDR3 is built from 13 residues. The CDR3 loop reads CASSLTGSYEQYF. The covered CDR3 bases are TGTGCCAGTAGTCTTACAGGGTCCTACGAG.

Remarks on this clone: The read is 3 residues too short to cover the CDR3 end, so that end is filled in from the germline J gene. The chain carries TRBV19 and TRBJ2-5, with TRBD2 identical over 16 bases. V shed 6 bases, J shed 5 bases, and the junction held 3 bases outside the gene matches. The CDR3 contains 15 residues. Per the germline V gene, CDR1 is LNHDA and CDR2 is SQIVND (reference sequence). CDR3 sequence reads: CASRGLAGGPETQYF. Partial CDR3 DNA: TGTGCCAGTAGGGGACTAGCGGGGGGGCCGGAGACC.

Turning to this clone: The read halts 3 residues ahead of the CDR3 end, with the missing end drawn from the germline J gene. This sequence joins TRBV20-1 and TRBJ2-4; 10 bases agree with TRBD1. Germline-derived CDR1 and CDR2 are DFQATT and SNEGSKA (reference sequence). This CDR3 is 14 amino acids long. The junction had 4 bases not matched to a gene; V was cut back by 7 bases and J by 1 base. CDR3 bases read: TGCAGTGTTGCGGGACAGGGGGCCAAAAACATT. As protein: CSVAGQGAKNI. In full, the CDR3 is CSVAGQGAKNIQYF.

Details on this clone: The observed sequence ends 3 residues before the CDR3 terminus, with the missing tail filled in from the germline J gene. The chain employs TRBV11-2 and TRBJ2-1; a possible D gene is TRBD2 (6 bases). Germline CDR1 SGHAT, CDR2 FQNNGV. Trimming pared 5 bases from V and 9 bases from J, leaving 17 bases between. This CDR3 spans 14 amino acids. The sequenced CDR3 bases are TGTGCCAGCAGCCTGACGGGGGATGGCGGTGAG. Translating gives CASSLTGDGGE. The complete CDR3 sequence is CASSLTGDGGEQFF.

About this clone: The read ends 3 residues early relative to the CDR3; the germline J gene fills the gap. J is TRBJ1-2 and V is TRBV29-1; 8 nucleotides match TRBD1. The CDR3 runs to 16 residues. The germline gives CDR1 SQVTM, CDR2 ANQGSEA. The part of the CDR3 DNA that was read is TGCAGCGTTTATGCCACAGGACAGGGCTCCTACAATGAC. Protein: CSVYATGQGSYND. The CDR3, in full, reads CSVYATGQGSYNDYTF.

Remarks on this clone: Sequencing ends 3 residues short of the CDR3 end; the germline J gene provides the rest. The chain carries TRBV20-1 and TRBJ2-3, with a possible D match to TRBD2 (5 bases). Germline V gives CDR1 DFQATT, CDR2 SNEGSKA (reference sequence). The CDR3 is 13 amino acids. CDR3 bases read: TGCAGTGCCCCTGAGGACTGGCAAGAGACG. It is translated as CSAPEDWQET. The CDR3 in full is CSAPEDWQETQYF.

A word on this clone: Read data end 3 residues before the CDR3 end; the end is taken from the germline J gene. This chain uses TRBV20-1 with TRBJ2-7; 13 bases align to TRBD2. This CDR3 is 16 amino acids long. V lost 1 base and J lost 4; bases outside the gene matches: 7. The germline V gene has CDR1 DFQATT and CDR2 SNEGSKA (reference sequence). CDR3 DNA (partial): TGCAGTGCTAGAGGAGGGACTAGCGGGACTATTTACGAG. Its protein product is CSARGGTSGTIYE. The full CDR3 is CSARGGTSGTIYEQYF.

The DNA read from the CDR3 is TGTGCCTGGATTTCGGGGGGGATCTGGGCCGGGGAG. This codes for CAWISGGIWAGE. The full-length CDR3 reads as CAWISGGIWAGELFF. The chain carries TRBV30 and TRBJ2-2, with TRBD2 matching 8 bases. The CDR3 end falls 3 residues outside the read, so it is completed with the germline J gene. Germline lookup yields CDR1 GTSNPN and CDR2 SVGIG (reference sequence). V lost 4 bases and J lost 6; bases outside the gene matches: 10. The CDR3 consists of 15 residues.

Worth noting for this clone: From the germline J gene comes the end of the CDR3, since the read stops 3 residues before it. The rearrangement links TRBV30 to TRBJ2-7, with D unclear. The CDR3 has 12 amino acids. Germline loops: CDR1 GTSNPN, CDR2 SVGIG (reference sequence). Trimming removed 0 bases at V and 2 bases at J, with 5 bases between. The CDR3: CAWSVQPYEQYF. Incomplete CDR3 DNA: TGTGCCTGGAGTGTACAACCCTACGAG.

With respect to this clone: The read terminates 3 residues before the CDR3 end, so the remaining end is supplied by the germline J gene. The chain uses TRBV19 and TRBJ2-5; 10 nucleotides match TRBD2. Losses at the gene ends were 6 bases for V and 7 bases for J; bases not matched to a gene: 14. This CDR3 comprises 16 residues. CDR1 and CDR2 (germline): LNHDA, SQIVND (reference sequence). The sequenced CDR3 bases are TGTGCCAGTAGCCGCCCTAGCGGGAGTGGGTGGGGGACC. It translates to CASSRPSGSGWGT. The whole CDR3 sequence is CASSRPSGSGWGTQYF. Using reference TRBV19 and TRBJ2-5 for the parts outside the CDR3, the full variable domain is DGGITQSPKYLFRKEGQNVTLSCEQNLNHDAMYWYRQDPGQGLRLIYYSQIVNDFQKGDIAEGYSVSREKKESFPLTVTSAQKNPTAFYLCASSRPSGSGWGTQYFGPGTRLLVL.

CDR3 amino acids: CAWSVAGGVKTQYF. CDR3 DNA, as far as it was read: TGTGCCTGGAGTGTCGCCGGGGGGGTGAAGACC. V is TRBV30 and J is TRBJ2-5, with 8 bases matching TRBD2. The read comes to an end 3 residues before the CDR3 does, leaving the germline J gene to fill in the end. V was clipped by 0 bases and J by 6 bases; unmatched bases: 6. CDR3 length equals 14 residues. The V gene's germline CDR1 is GTSNPN and CDR2 SVGIG (reference sequence).

Concerning this clone: The read ends 3 residues early relative to the CDR3; the germline J gene fills the gap. This chain connects TRBV19 to TRBJ2-3; D not resolved. The CDR3 is 15 residues long. CDR1 and CDR2 from the germline V gene are LNHDA and SQIVND (reference sequence). The CDR3 region is CASSITALYQETQYF. The CDR3 bases that were read are TGTGCCAGTAGCATAACCGCGTTGTACCAAGAGACG.

With respect to this clone: The observed sequence ends 3 residues before the CDR3 terminus, with the missing tail filled in from the germline J gene. V and J are TRBV30 and TRBJ1-2, with unresolved D. This CDR3 is built from 14 residues. Looked up from germline, CDR1 is GTSNPN and CDR2 is SVGIG (reference sequence). The sequenced CDR3 bases are TGTGCCTGGAGTGTAGGCGGGAGCACAGATACC. Amino acids: CAWSVGGSTDT. The full CDR3 protein is CAWSVGGSTDTYTF.

About this clone: Read coverage stops 3 residues before the CDR3 terminus; the germline J gene supplies the remainder. V is TRBV18 and J is TRBJ2-3; TRBD2 aligns across 7 bases. Germline V gene data show CDR1 as KGHSH and CDR2 as LQKENI. The CDR3 is made up of 13 amino acids. The DNA read from the CDR3 is TGTGCCAGCTCACCACAGGGGAGGGAGACG. This translates into CASSPQGRET. Given in full, the CDR3 is CASSPQGRETQYF. The full variable domain, with the rest looked up from reference TRBV18 and TRBJ2-3, is NAGVMQNPRHLVRRRGQEARLRCSPMKGHSHVYWYRQLPEEGLKFMVYLQKENIIDESGMPKERFSAEFPKEGPSILRIQQVVRGDSAAYFCASSPQGRETQYFGPGTRLTVL.

Notes on this clone: The read falls 3 residues short of the CDR3 end, and the missing part is taken from the germline J gene. This chain links TRBV29-1 with TRBJ2-3, with D possibly TRBD2 on 5 matching bases. The CDR3 has 14 residues. Germline V CDR1 and CDR2: SQVTM, ANQGSEA. CDR3 DNA, as far as it was read: TGCAGCGTTCGGCTAGCAAGGGCCCAAGAGACG. This codes for CSVRLARAQET. The CDR3 in its entirety is CSVRLARAQETQYF.

A note on this clone: The read stops 3 residues short of the end of the CDR3; the missing end is completed from the germline J gene. The chain has TRBV7-9 and TRBJ2-1, with 8 bases that match TRBD1. Germline V gene lookup returns CDR1 SEHNR and CDR2 FQNEAQ (reference sequence). V trimming: 1 base; J trimming: 4 bases; junction bases outside the gene matches: 3. The CDR3 has 15 residues. The CDR3 region is CASSLGTGIYNEQFF. CDR3 DNA, as far as it was read: TGTGCCAGCAGCTTAGGGACAGGGATATACAATGAG.

In the case of this clone: From the germline J gene comes the end of the CDR3, since the read stops 3 residues before it. The chain combines TRBV7-9 with TRBJ2-1, with a weak D call TRBD1 (5 bases). CDR1 is SEHNR, CDR2 FQNEAQ, per germline (reference sequence). The V and J ends lost 2 bases and 4 bases respectively, with 12 bases between them. The CDR3 totals 15 residues. This CDR3 is CASSLRSGFYNEQFF. Incomplete CDR3 DNA: TGTGCCAGCAGCTTACGTTCAGGGTTTTACAATGAG.